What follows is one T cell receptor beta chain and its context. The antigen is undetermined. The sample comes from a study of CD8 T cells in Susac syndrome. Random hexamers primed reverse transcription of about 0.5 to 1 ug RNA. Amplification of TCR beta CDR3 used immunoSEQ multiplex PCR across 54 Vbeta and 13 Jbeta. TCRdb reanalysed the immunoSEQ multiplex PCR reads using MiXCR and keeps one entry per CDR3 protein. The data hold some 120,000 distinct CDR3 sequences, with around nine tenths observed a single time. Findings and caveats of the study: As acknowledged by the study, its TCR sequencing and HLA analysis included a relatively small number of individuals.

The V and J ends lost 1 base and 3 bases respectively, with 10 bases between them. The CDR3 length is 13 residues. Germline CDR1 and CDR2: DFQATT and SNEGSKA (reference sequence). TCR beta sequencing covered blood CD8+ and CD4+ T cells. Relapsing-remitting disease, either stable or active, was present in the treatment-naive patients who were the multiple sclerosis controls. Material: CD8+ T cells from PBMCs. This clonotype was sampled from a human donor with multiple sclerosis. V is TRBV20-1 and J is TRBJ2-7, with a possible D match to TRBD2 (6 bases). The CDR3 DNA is TGCAGTGCTAGAGCCCAGGGAGGCTACGAGCAGTACTTC. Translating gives CSARAQGGYEQYF.